The next 10 T cell receptor beta chains were all read from a single sample in a study of PD-1 blockade in classical Hodgkin lymphoma. Time point indicated: cycle 4 day 1 (C4D1), after less than 7 weeks of nivolumab. Every patient relapsed after autologous stem cell transplantation, and brentuximab vedotin exposure varied. Assay: immunoSEQ multiplex PCR; the TCRdb copy retains only in-frame clones and omits some. The table records around 93,000 clones, roughly 78% of them present only once. Material: peripheral blood mononuclear cells (PBMCs), obtained before the fourth cycle of nivolumab. These receptors came from a human donor with classical Hodgkin lymphoma.

The chain recombines TRBV11-3 with TRBJ2-7; 7 positions agree with TRBD2. The germline gives CDR1 SGHNT, CDR2 YENEEA. V shed 5 bases and J 3 bases; nucleotides not matched to a gene: 4. The CDR3 loop spans 13 amino acids. CDR3 protein: CASSRSGGYEQYF. CDR3 coding DNA: TGTGCCAGCAGCCGCTCGGGGGGCTACGAGCAGTACTTC.

This clone was counted between two and nine times. This chain's CDR3 is CASSTSGGGTDTQYF. CDR3 nucleotides: TGTGCCAGCAGTACTAGCGGGGGGGGCACAGATACGCAGTATTTT. The genes are TRBV6-5 and TRBJ2-3, with 13 nucleotides matching TRBD2. From germline, CDR1 is MNHEY and CDR2 SVGAGI. The CDR3 runs to 15 residues. Unmatched junction bases numbered 0, after V lost 5 bases and J lost 1 base.

The rearrangement links TRBV2 to TRBJ2-5; D uncertain. Trimming shortened V by 3 bases and J by 5 bases, and 10 bases separated the two germline ends. The germline V gene encodes CDR1 SNHLY and CDR2 FYNNEI. The CDR3 is made up of 13 amino acids. The CDR3 DNA is TGTGCCAGCAGTGAGGAGCAAGTCGAGACCCAGTACTTC. Protein product: CASSEEQVETQYF.

This chain joins TRBV6-6 and TRBJ2-3; D is perhaps TRBD2 (5 bases). Germline CDR1 is MNHNY and CDR2 is SVGAGI (reference sequence). The CDR3 spans 15 residues. V lost 5 bases and J 1 base, leaving 13 bases between the germline ends. CDR3 residues: CASSILPGGTDTQYF. Written as DNA, the CDR3 is TGTGCCAGCAGTATTCTCCCCGGGGGCACAGATACGCAGTATTTT.

The chain carries TRBV5-1 and TRBJ1-5; D is possibly TRBD1 (5 bases). Trimming cost V 0 bases and J 0 bases, with 13 bases left between them. Germline V gives CDR1 SGHRS, CDR2 YFSETQ. This CDR3 contains 17 residues. The CDR3, as DNA: TGCGCCAGCAGCTTGGGATGGCAGGGCCATAGCAATCAGCCCCAGCATTTT. Protein product: CASSLGWQGHSNQPQHF.

The genes are TRBV6-5 and TRBJ2-3; possible D gene TRBD1, 5 bases. The V gene's germline CDR1 is MNHEY and CDR2 SVGAGI. The CDR3 runs to 14 residues. V dropped 5 bases and J dropped 5 bases, with 14 bases sitting between them. The chain's CDR3 is CASSQGRGLDTQYF. In DNA form, the CDR3 reads TGTGCCAGCAGTCAGGGAAGGGGCTTAGATACGCAGTATTTT.

The CDR3 region is CASSTKNRDGYTF. In DNA, the CDR3 is TGTGCCAGTAGTACAAAGAACAGGGATGGCTACACCTTC. The V gene is TRBV19, the J gene TRBJ1-2, with D possibly being TRBD1 (6 bases). V lost 4 bases to trimming and J lost 6 bases, with 12 bases between them. Germline V gene data show CDR1 as LNHDA and CDR2 as SQIVND (reference sequence). The CDR3 sequence is 13 residues long. Combining the CDR3 with reference TRBV19 and TRBJ1-2 gives the whole variable domain DGGITQSPKYLFRKEGQNVTLSCEQNLNHDAMYWYRQDPGQGLRLIYYSQIVNDFQKGDIAEGYSVSREKKESFPLTVTSAQKNPTAFYLCASSTKNRDGYTFGSGTRLTVV.

The chain carries TRBV11-3 and TRBJ2-2; D is ambiguous. V was cut by 2 bases and J by 5 bases, with 6 bases left in between. Germline values: CDR1 SGHNT, CDR2 YENEEA. The CDR3 is 13 amino acids. CDR3 bases: TGTGCCAGCAGCTTACGTCAGACCGGGGAGCTGTTTTTT. Translated: CASSLRQTGELFF.

This clone came up a few times. This chain links TRBV29-1 with TRBJ1-4; tentatively, D is TRBD1 (6 bases). V was pared by 7 bases and J by 7 bases, with 19 bases between. Germline assignment: CDR1 SQVTM and CDR2 ANQGSEA. This CDR3 region has 14 residues. CDR3 bases: TGCAGCGCCGCGACAGGCATGGTACGTGAAAAACTGTTTTTT. Amino acids: CSAATGMVREKLFF.

V gene TRBV6-6 combines with J gene TRBJ1-5, with unresolved D. Per the germline V gene, CDR1 is MNHNY and CDR2 is SVGAGI (reference sequence). The CDR3 length is 15 residues. Trimming took off 11 bases at V and 5 bases at J, with 22 bases between the two ends. CDR3 sequence (DNA): TGTGCCTCCCTTCGAGGAGTTGGGATTGATCAGCCCCAGCATTTT. Translation: CASLRGVGIDQPQHF.